One sample yielded the 20 T cell receptor beta chains listed below, sequenced in a study of Graves' ophthalmopathy and Graves' hyperthyroidism. RNA transcripts yielded amplified TCR beta CDR3 regions. Scientists carried out first-round RT-PCR using HTBI primers and then a second-round multiplex PCR. TCRdb analysed the multiplex PCR reads with MiXCR anew, one entry per CDR3 protein. The data hold roughly 700,000 distinct CDR3 sequences, with 35% to 50% observed a single time. The sample was peripheral blood. Every receptor here comes from an adult man with Graves' ophthalmopathy.

This chain uses TRBV5-4 with TRBJ1-4, with D perhaps matching TRBD1 (5 bases). There are 13 residues in the CDR3. Germline V gene sequence: CDR1 SGHNT, CDR2 YYREEE (reference sequence). V lost 1 base, J lost 7 bases, and 8 bases lay in between. The CDR3 DNA reads as TGTGCCAGCAGCTTGCAGGGTAGTGAAAAACTGTTTTTT. Translation gives CASSLQGSEKLFF.

The V and J genes are TRBV7-9 and TRBJ2-5; D not resolved. CDR1 SEHNR and CDR2 FQNEAQ come from the germline V gene (reference sequence). The CDR3 has 12 amino acids. Trimming left V 1 base short and J 7 bases short, with 7 bases between. The CDR3: CASSLVAGTQYF. As DNA, the CDR3 is TGTGCCAGCAGCTTAGTGGCAGGGACCCAGTACTTC.

This clonotype has only a few counts. The junction differs from germline at one of its ends, possibly a read error. The chain is built from TRBV7-9 and TRBJ1-2, with 9 bases identical to TRBD1. The CDR3 loop spans 14 amino acids. Germline V gene lookup returns CDR1 SEHNR and CDR2 FQNEAQ (reference sequence). This CDR3 is CASSWGTGHGGYTF. The CDR3 coding sequence is TGCGCCAGCAGCTGGGGGACAGGGCACGGTGGCTACACCTTC.

This clonotype was seen ten or more times. The V gene is TRBV20-1, the J gene TRBJ2-7; D remains ambiguous. The V and J ends lost 1 base and 4 bases respectively, with 8 bases between them. The CDR3 runs 12 residues. Germline assignment: CDR1 DFQATT and CDR2 SNEGSKA (reference sequence). The CDR3, as DNA: TGCAGTGCTAGAGGGGCAACTTACGAGCAGTACTTC. This codes for CSARGATYEQYF.

This chain links TRBV20-1 with TRBJ1-5; tentative D call: TRBD1 (5 bases). V was pared by 3 bases and J by 5 bases, with 20 bases between. There are 16 residues in the CDR3. Per germline, CDR1 DFQATT and CDR2 SNEGSKA (reference sequence). CDR3 in amino acids: CSASADRTFLDQPQHF. CDR3 in DNA: TGCAGTGCTAGTGCCGACAGAACATTTTTGGATCAGCCCCAGCATTTT.

The V and J genes are TRBV24-1 and TRBJ2-5; D perhaps matches TRBD1 (6 bases). With 4 bases removed from V and 2 bases from J, the gap between germline ends came to 19 bases. The germline V gene encodes CDR1 KGHDR and CDR2 SFDVKD. The CDR3 runs 17 residues. The chain's CDR3 is CATSDYNGTPKQETQYF. CDR3 DNA sequence: TGTGCCACCAGTGACTACAACGGGACACCGAAGCAAGAGACCCAGTACTTC.

There are many counts of this clonotype. This rearrangement joins TRBV7-2 to TRBJ1-2, with D perhaps matching TRBD1 (6 bases). This CDR3 contains 15 residues. Per germline, CDR1 SGHTA and CDR2 FQGNSA. Trimming removed 4 bases at V and 0 bases at J, with 12 bases between. The CDR3, as DNA: TGTGCCAGCAGCTCCAGCCCAGGGGCTAACTATGGCTACACCTTC. Protein: CASSSSPGANYGYTF.

This chain uses TRBV20-1 with TRBJ2-3; 10 bases are shared with TRBD1. The germline CDR1 and CDR2 sequences are DFQATT and SNEGSKA (reference sequence). Losses at the gene ends were 6 bases for V and 4 bases for J; bases not matched to a gene: 13. CDR3 length: 16 residues. CDR3 in amino acids: CSATEDRGIRSDTQYF. DNA of the CDR3: TGCAGTGCAACAGAGGACAGGGGGATTCGTTCAGATACGCAGTATTTT.

Note on this clonotype: The CDR3 does not close with the conserved phenylalanine or tryptophan, likely indicating a read error. This chain links TRBV19 with TRBJ1-5, with D hard to call. Germline-derived CDR1 and CDR2 are LNHDA and SQIVND (reference sequence). The CDR3 spans 15 residues. The CDR3 loop is CASGITGGSNQPQHV. The CDR3 region has the DNA TGTGCCAGTGGTATTACCGGCGGTAGCAATCAGCCCCAGCATGTT.

Many counts were recorded for this clonotype. The chain is built from TRBV19 and TRBJ1-5; D ambiguous. V lost 8 bases, J lost 0 bases, and 8 bases lay in between. The CDR3 sequence is 13 residues long. Germline CDR1 reads LNHDA; CDR2 reads SQIVND (reference sequence). In nucleotides, the CDR3 is TGTGCCAGTGCCGACAATAGCAATCAGCCCCAGCATTTT. It specifies CASADNSNQPQHF.

In this sample, this clonotype turned up many times. J is TRBJ1-6 and V is TRBV20-1; D is unclear. The CDR3 spans 13 residues. Trimming removed 5 bases from V and 13 bases from J, with 18 bases in between. Germline CDR1 is DFQATT and CDR2 is SNEGSKA (reference sequence). The CDR3 DNA sequence: TGCAGTGCTGTTGCTAACCCGGAGTCGCCCCTCCACTTT. Translation: CSAVANPESPLHF.

The sample holds many counts of this clonotype. The chain uses TRBV10-3 and TRBJ2-6; the D gene is possibly TRBD2 (6 bases). This CDR3 contains 16 residues. Deletions cut 3 bases from V and 0 bases from J, with 9 bases between. The V gene's germline CDR1 is ENHRY and CDR2 SYGVKD. CDR3 sequence: CAISDMGLSGANVLTF. In DNA form, the CDR3 reads TGTGCCATCAGTGATATGGGACTCTCTGGGGCCAACGTCCTGACTTTC.

The chain is built from TRBV25-1 and TRBJ2-2; no reliable D call. The V gene's germline CDR1 is MGHDK and CDR2 SYGVNS. The CDR3 length is 15 residues. V was trimmed by 5 bases and J by 3 bases, leaving 13 bases between them. As DNA, the CDR3 is TGTGCCAGCAGTTACCCCCACGGTCACACCGGGGAGCTGTTTTTT. Translated: CASSYPHGHTGELFF.

There are a few counts of this clonotype. This chain uses TRBV19 with TRBJ2-2; 7 nucleotides agree with TRBD1. The CDR3 contains 15 residues. The germline CDR1 and CDR2 sequences are LNHDA and SQIVND (reference sequence). The V gene end was trimmed by 3 bases and the J gene end by 1 base; junction bases not matched to a gene: 2. The CDR3 spells CASSIGQVNTGELFF. The CDR3 nucleotides read TGTGCCAGTAGTATCGGACAGGTGAACACCGGGGAGCTGTTTTTT.

This clonotype has a count of ten or more. This sequence joins TRBV20-1 and TRBJ1-2; 10 bases fit TRBD1. Germline CDR1 reads DFQATT; CDR2 reads SNEGSKA (reference sequence). This CDR3 is 13 amino acids long. The J segment lost 3 bases and the V segment lost 6 bases, leaving 4 bases of the junction unmatched. This chain's CDR3 is CSATTGGDYGYTF. Written as DNA, the CDR3 is TGCAGTGCCACGACAGGGGGCGACTATGGCTACACCTTC.

This clonotype has a count of ten or more. The J gene is TRBJ1-1, the V gene TRBV7-6; D may be TRBD1 (5 bases). V was cut by 2 bases and J by 0 bases, with 16 bases left in between. The CDR3 has 17 residues. The germline V gene encodes CDR1 SGHVS and CDR2 FNYEAQ. DNA of the CDR3: TGTGCCAGCAGCTTATTATCTAGGGGTGCCCTGAACACTGAAGCTTTCTTT. Translating it yields CASSLLSRGALNTEAFF.

This sequence joins TRBV29-1 and TRBJ2-5; 9 bases map to TRBD2. The ends lost 8 bases at V and 3 bases at J; junction bases unmatched: 7. Per the germline V gene, CDR1 is SQVTM and CDR2 is ANQGSEA. The CDR3 spans 13 residues. The CDR3 nucleotides read TGCAGCTTAAGGCGACTAGCGGAAGAGACCCAGTACTTC. Its translation: CSLRRLAEETQYF.

The gene calls are TRBV29-1 and TRBJ1-1, with TRBD1 matching over 9 bases. This CDR3 is 15 amino acids long. Germline assignment: CDR1 SQVTM and CDR2 ANQGSEA. The CDR3 coding sequence is TGCAGTGCTAGAGACGGACAGGGGATGAACACTGAAGCTTTCTTT. It specifies CSARDGQGMNTEAFF.

V and J are TRBV7-9 and TRBJ2-3; D ambiguous. Germline V gene data show CDR1 as SEHNR and CDR2 as FQNEAQ (reference sequence). This CDR3 is 14 amino acids long. Trimming removed 2 bases at V and 0 bases at J, with 6 bases between. The CDR3 spells CASSLTHSTDTQYF. The CDR3 nucleotides read TGTGCCAGCAGCTTAACACACAGCACAGATACGCAGTATTTT.

The table lists this clonotype with many counts. The chain carries TRBV7-2 and TRBJ2-7; D is possibly TRBD2 (6 bases). This CDR3 is built from 12 residues. Trimming took off 4 bases at V and 7 bases at J, with 11 bases between the two ends. Germline CDR1 SGHTA, CDR2 FQGNSA. The DNA for the CDR3 is TGTGCCAGCAGCTCTAGCGTGGGGGAGCAGTACTTC. Encoded protein: CASSSSVGEQYF.